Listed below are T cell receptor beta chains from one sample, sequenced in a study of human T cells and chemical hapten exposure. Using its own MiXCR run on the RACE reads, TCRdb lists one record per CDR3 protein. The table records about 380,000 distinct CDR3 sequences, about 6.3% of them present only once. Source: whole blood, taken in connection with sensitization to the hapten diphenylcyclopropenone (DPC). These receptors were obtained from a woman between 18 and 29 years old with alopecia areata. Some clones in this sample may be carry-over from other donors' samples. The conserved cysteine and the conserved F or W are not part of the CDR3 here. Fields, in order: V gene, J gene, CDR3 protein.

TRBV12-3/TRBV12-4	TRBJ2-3	ASGKRGPDTQY
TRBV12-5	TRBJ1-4	ASGRGQGATNEKLF
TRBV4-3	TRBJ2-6	ASSQAYRVLSGANVLT
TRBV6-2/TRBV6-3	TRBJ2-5	ASSYPDEAQY
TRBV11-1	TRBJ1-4	ASSRSESEKLF
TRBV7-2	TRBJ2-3	ASSRNLPGDTQY
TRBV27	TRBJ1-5	ASQPLGGSQPQH
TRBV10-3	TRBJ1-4	AVRDGAEKLF
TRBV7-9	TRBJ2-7	ASSRPGQSSYEQY
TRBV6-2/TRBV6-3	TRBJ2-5	ASSYRVTSGREETQY
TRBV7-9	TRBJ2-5	ASSPRSLWETQY
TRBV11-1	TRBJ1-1	ASSRLGGRGDTEAF
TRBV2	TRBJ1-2	ASSVYRGEDYGYT
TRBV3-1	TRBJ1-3	ASRNAGNTIY
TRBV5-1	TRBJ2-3	ASSPGASGGASDTQY
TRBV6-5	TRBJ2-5	ASSRMTGPIGKTQY
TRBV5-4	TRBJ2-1	ASSLISGADEQF